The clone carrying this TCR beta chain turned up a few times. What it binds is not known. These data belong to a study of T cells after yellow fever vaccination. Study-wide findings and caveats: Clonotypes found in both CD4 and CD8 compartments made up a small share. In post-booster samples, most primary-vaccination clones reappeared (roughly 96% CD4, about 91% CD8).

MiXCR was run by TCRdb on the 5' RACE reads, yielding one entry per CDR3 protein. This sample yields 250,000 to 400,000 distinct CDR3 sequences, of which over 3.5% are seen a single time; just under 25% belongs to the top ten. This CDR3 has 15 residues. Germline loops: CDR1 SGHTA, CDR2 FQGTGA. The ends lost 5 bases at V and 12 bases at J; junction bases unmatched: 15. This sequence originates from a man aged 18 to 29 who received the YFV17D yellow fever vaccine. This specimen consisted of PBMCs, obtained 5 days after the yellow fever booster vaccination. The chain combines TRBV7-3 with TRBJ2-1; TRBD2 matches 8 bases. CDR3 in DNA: TGTGCCAGCAGCCCACGGGGTACGGGGGGGTCTCTGCAGTTCTTC. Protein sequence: CASSPRGTGGSLQFF.